Below, 8 T cell receptor beta chains from the same sample are listed, as sequenced in a study of shared clonotypes between healthy human individuals. Profiled with immunoSEQ multiplex PCR; TCRdb holds only in-frame clones, not every one. The sample yields a few million clones, about 94% seen once. CD45RO-negative, CCR7-selected cells formed the naive CD8 fraction, which excluded terminally differentiated effector memory CD45RA+ cells. Material for sequencing was naive CD8+ T cells from PBMCs. The origin of the receptors is a man aged 18 to 35 in good health. Some clones in this sample may be carry-over from other donors' samples.

The V and J genes are TRBV11-2 and TRBJ1-2, with D maybe TRBD1 (5 bases). From germline, CDR1 is SGHAT and CDR2 FQNNGV. This CDR3 region has 13 residues. V gave up 1 base and J gave up 6 bases, with 9 bases separating them. The CDR3 region has the DNA TGTGCCAGCAGCTTAGCTGGGACCCATGGCTACACCTTC. This sequence encodes CASSLAGTHGYTF.

The chain is built from TRBV25-1 and TRBJ1-1; D is possibly TRBD1 (5 bases). CDR1 MGHDK and CDR2 SYGVNS come from the germline V gene. The CDR3 runs to 16 residues. Trimming removed 2 bases at V and 6 bases at J, with 19 bases between. The CDR3 loop reads CASSEGAGGAGAEAFF. In nucleotides, the CDR3 is TGTGCCAGCAGTGAAGGGGCAGGTGGGGCGGGCGCTGAAGCTTTCTTT.

The CDR3 DNA is TGCGCCAGCAGCTTGGCGGGGTTAGCTGAAACGATGGGGGAGCAGTTCTTC. Encoded protein: CASSLAGLAETMGEQFF. The chain employs TRBV5-1 and TRBJ2-1, with D possibly being TRBD2 (5 bases). Germline V gene data show CDR1 as SGHRS and CDR2 as YFSETQ. The ends were cut back, 0 bases at V and 10 bases at J, with 23 bases in the middle. The CDR3 spans 17 residues.

This clone has a handful of counts. This sample includes further DNA sequences coding for the same CDR3. The rearrangement links TRBV28 to TRBJ1-1; TRBD1 agrees at 7 bases. The ends lost 5 bases at V and 3 bases at J; junction bases unmatched: 3. The germline V gene has CDR1 MDHEN and CDR2 SYDVKM. CDR3 length: 13 residues. For the CDR3, the DNA is TGTGCCAGCAGTCCACAGGGGTACACTGAAGCTTTCTTT. Protein product: CASSPQGYTEAFF. The full variable domain, with the rest looked up from reference TRBV28 and TRBJ1-1, is DVKVTQSSRYLVKRTGEKVFLECVQDMDHENMFWYRQDPGLGLRLIYFSYDVKMKEKGDIPEGYSVSREKKERFSLILESASTNQTSMYLCASSPQGYTEAFFGQGTRLTVV.

V usage is TRBV4-2 and J usage is TRBJ1-2; D is unresolved. Germline values: CDR1 LGHNA, CDR2 YNFKEQ. V was pared by 0 bases and J by 3 bases, with 8 bases between. This CDR3 spans 14 amino acids. The DNA of the CDR3 is TGTGCCAGCAGCCAAGATCTGGCGGACTATGGCTACACCTTC. It codes for CASSQDLADYGYTF.

The rearrangement uses TRBV29-1 and TRBJ2-2, with no clear D. The CDR3 runs to 11 residues. The ends were cut back, 6 bases at V and 8 bases at J, with 10 bases in the middle. Germline V lookup: CDR1 SQVTM, CDR2 ANQGSEA. The CDR3 sequence is CSVRARGELFF. The CDR3 DNA reads as TGCAGCGTACGGGCCAGGGGGGAGCTGTTTTTT.

The chain uses TRBV10-3 and TRBJ2-5; D might be TRBD1 or TRBD2, each matching 6 bases. The ends were cut back, 11 bases at V and 2 bases at J, with 15 bases in the middle. This CDR3 is 13 amino acids long. Germline V gives CDR1 ENHRY, CDR2 SYGVKD. The CDR3 spells CAGGQGAQETQYF. In DNA form, the CDR3 reads TGTGCCGGGGGGCAGGGAGCTCAAGAGACCCAGTACTTC.

The chain recombines TRBV9 with TRBJ1-1; D gene uncertain. The ends were cut back, 4 bases at V and 0 bases at J, with 10 bases in the middle. CDR3 length equals 14 residues. Germline loops: CDR1 SGDLS, CDR2 YYNGEE. This CDR3 reads CASSPGIMNTEAFF. The CDR3 region has the DNA TGTGCCAGCAGCCCAGGAATAATGAACACTGAAGCTTTCTTT.